The clone carrying this TCR beta chain was seen just once. The CDR3 runs to 17 residues. V was pared by 4 bases and J by 0 bases, with 3 bases of the junction left unmatched. Germline V gene sequence: CDR1 SGHVS, CDR2 FQNEAQ. These data originate in a study of blood T cell repertoires in COVID-19. Study at large: Samples representing acute and convalescent COVID-19 were sourced from the United States, Italy and Spain.

Data came from immunoSEQ multiplex PCR; TCRdb stores just in-frame clones and leaves some out. The profile covers hundreds of thousands of clones, with around 90% appearing a single time and roughly 3.1% taken by the ten largest. Sequencing input: peripheral blood. This clonotype was obtained from a young man with active or convalescent COVID-19. V and J are TRBV7-8 and TRBJ2-5, with 15 positions matching TRBD2. CDR3 DNA sequence: TGTGCCAGCAGCTCGGGACTAGCGGGAGGATACCAAGAGACCCAGTACTTC. It encodes CASSSGLAGGYQETQYF.